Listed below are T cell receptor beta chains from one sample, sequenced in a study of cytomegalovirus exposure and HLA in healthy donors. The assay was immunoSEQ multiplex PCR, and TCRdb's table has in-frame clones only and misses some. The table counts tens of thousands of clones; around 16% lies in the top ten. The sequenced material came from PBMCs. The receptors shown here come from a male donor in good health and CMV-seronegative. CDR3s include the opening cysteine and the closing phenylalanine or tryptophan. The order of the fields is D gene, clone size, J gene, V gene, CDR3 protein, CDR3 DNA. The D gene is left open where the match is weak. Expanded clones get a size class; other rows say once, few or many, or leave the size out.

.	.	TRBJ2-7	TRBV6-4	CASSVSESSYEQYF	TGTGCCAGCAGTGTCTCAGAGAGCTCCTACGAGCAGTACTTC
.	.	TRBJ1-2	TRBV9	CASSATGYGYTF	TGTGCCAGCAGCGCTACAGGGTATGGCTACACCTTC
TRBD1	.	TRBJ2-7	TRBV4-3	CASSFSGTGEHYEQYF	TGCGCCAGCAGCTTCTCCGGGACAGGGGAACACTACGAGCAGTACTTC
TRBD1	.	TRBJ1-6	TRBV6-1	CASSEGQGDNSPLHF	TGTGCCAGCAGTGAAGGACAGGGGGATAATTCACCCCTCCACTTT
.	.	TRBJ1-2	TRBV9	CASSTGLQTYGYTF	TGTGCCAGCAGCACGGGACTCCAAACCTATGGCTACACCTTC
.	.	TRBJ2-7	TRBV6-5	CASSPRGQGYEQYF	TGTGCCAGCAGCCCCCGCGGACAAGGCTACGAGCAGTACTTC
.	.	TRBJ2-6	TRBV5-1	CASSRNWGESGANVLTF	TGCGCCAGCTCCCGGAATTGGGGGGAGTCTGGGGCCAACGTCCTGACTTTC
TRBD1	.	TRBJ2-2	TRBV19	CASSPGQGTTNTGELFF	TGTGCCAGTAGTCCAGGACAGGGTACCACGAACACCGGGGAGCTGTTTTTT
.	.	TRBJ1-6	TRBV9	CASSVGGSYNSPLHF	TGTGCCAGCAGCGTAGGAGGGTCCTATAATTCACCCCTCCACTTT
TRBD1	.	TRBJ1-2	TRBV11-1	CASSPTGGSYGYTF	TGTGCCAGCAGCCCCACAGGGGGAAGCTATGGCTACACCTTC
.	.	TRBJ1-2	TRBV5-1	CASTTTGGSYGYTF	TGCGCCAGCACCACAACGGGGGGTAGCTATGGCTACACCTTC
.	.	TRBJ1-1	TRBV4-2	CASSQVFTGANTEAFF	TGTGCCAGCAGCCAAGTTTTCACAGGAGCAAACACTGAAGCTTTCTTT
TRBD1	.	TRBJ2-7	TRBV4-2	CASSQVGQAYEQYF	TGTGCCAGCAGCCAGGTGGGACAGGCCTACGAGCAGTACTTC
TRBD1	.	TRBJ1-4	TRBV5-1	CASSGSTGGEKLFF	TGCGCCAGCAGCGGGTCGACAGGGGGAGAAAAACTGTTTTTT
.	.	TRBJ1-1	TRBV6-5	CASSYKRRNTEAFF	TGTGCCAGCAGTTACAAGCGGCGAAACACTGAAGCTTTCTTT
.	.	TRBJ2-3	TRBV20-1	CSAGGQDTQYF	TGCAGTGCTGGTGGACAGGATACGCAGTATTTT
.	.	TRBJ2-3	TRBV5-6	CASSLGPQGWADTQYF	TGTGCCAGCAGCTTGGGTCCGCAGGGGTGGGCAGATACGCAGTATTTT
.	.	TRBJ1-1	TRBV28	CASIPYGRWNTEAFF	TGTGCCAGCATTCCATATGGGCGTTGGAACACTGAAGCTTTCTTT
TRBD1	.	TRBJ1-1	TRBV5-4	CASSLGTGGEAFF	TGTGCCAGCAGCTTGGGGACAGGGGGTGAAGCTTTCTTT
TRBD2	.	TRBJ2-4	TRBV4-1	CASSQVAGANIQYF	TGCGCCAGCAGCCAAGTAGCGGGGGCGAACATTCAGTACTTC
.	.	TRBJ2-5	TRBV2	CASREGQTPDAETQYF	TGTGCCAGCAGGGAGGGACAGACCCCCGATGCCGAGACCCAGTACTTC
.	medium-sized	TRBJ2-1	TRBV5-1	CASSLAGSSYNEQFF	TGCGCCAGCAGCTTGGCGGGGAGCTCCTACAATGAGCAGTTCTTC
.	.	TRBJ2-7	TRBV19	CASSITGHSYEQYF	TGTGCCAGTAGTATTACGGGACATTCCTACGAGCAGTACTTC
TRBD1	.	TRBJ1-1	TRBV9	CASSVDREANTEAFF	TGTGCCAGCAGCGTCGACAGGGAGGCTAACACTGAAGCTTTCTTT
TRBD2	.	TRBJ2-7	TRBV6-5	CASSYGRGYEQYF	TGTGCCAGCAGTTACGGGCGGGGGTACGAGCAGTACTTC
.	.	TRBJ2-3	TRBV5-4	CASSLDLAPSTDTQYF	TGTGCCAGCAGCTTGGATCTAGCGCCAAGCACAGATACGCAGTATTTT
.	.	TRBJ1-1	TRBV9	CASSDERDTEAFF	TGTGCCAGCAGCGACGAGAGGGACACTGAAGCTTTCTTT
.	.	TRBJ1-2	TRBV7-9	CASSLLENYGYTF	TGTGCCAGCAGTCTACTTGAGAACTATGGCTACACCTTC
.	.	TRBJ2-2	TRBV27	CASSPVGNTGELFF	TGTGCCAGCAGCCCCGTCGGGAACACCGGGGAGCTGTTTTTT
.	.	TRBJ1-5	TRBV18	CASSPLGTQNQPQHF	TGTGCCAGCTCACCACTTGGGACTCAAAATCAGCCCCAGCATTTT
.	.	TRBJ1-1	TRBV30	CAWSKIRLNTEAFF	TGTGCCTGGAGTAAAATCAGGCTGAACACTGAAGCTTTCTTT
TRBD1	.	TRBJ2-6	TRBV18	CASSPRQGEVGANVLTF	TGTGCCAGCTCACCCAGACAGGGAGAAGTTGGGGCCAACGTCCTGACTTTC
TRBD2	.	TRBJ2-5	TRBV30	CAWSVGLADKETQYF	TGTGCCTGGAGTGTAGGGCTAGCGGACAAAGAGACCCAGTACTTC
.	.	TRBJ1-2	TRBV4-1	CASSTVPAANYGYTF	TGCGCCAGCAGTACCGTCCCTGCAGCTAACTATGGCTACACCTTC
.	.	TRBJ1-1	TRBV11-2	CASSSVQGPNTEAFF	TGTGCCAGCAGCTCGGTACAGGGCCCGAACACTGAAGCTTTCTTT
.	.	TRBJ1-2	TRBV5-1	CASSLASGDGNYGYTF	TGCGCCAGCAGCTTGGCCTCAGGGGACGGGAACTATGGCTACACCTTC
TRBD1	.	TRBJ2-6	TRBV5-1	CASSLRQGTSSGANVLTF	TGCGCCAGCAGCCTTCGACAGGGAACTAGCTCTGGGGCCAACGTCCTGACTTTC
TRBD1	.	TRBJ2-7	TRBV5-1	CASSSTGAGNEQYF	TGCGCCAGCAGCTCGACAGGGGCCGGGAACGAGCAGTACTTC
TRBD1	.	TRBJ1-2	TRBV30	CAWDQTGLYGYTF	TGTGCCTGGGACCAGACAGGGCTCTATGGCTACACCTTC
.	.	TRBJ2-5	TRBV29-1	CSVGETGGAVAQYF	TGCAGCGTTGGAGAGACTGGCGGGGCGGTGGCCCAGTACTTC
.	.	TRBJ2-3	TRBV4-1	CASSQVTFPGKQTDTQYF	TGCGCCAGCAGCCAAGTCACCTTCCCAGGGAAGCAGACAGATACGCAGTATTTT
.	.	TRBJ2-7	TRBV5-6	CASSPGGAYEQYF	TGTGCCAGCAGCCCCGGCGGGGCTTACGAGCAGTACTTC
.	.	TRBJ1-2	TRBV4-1	CASSQDAQGNYGYTF	TGCGCCAGCAGCCAAGATGCTCAGGGAAACTATGGCTACACCTTC
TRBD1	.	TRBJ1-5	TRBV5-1	CASSLTGANQPQHF	TGCGCCAGCAGCTTGACAGGGGCTAATCAGCCCCAGCATTTT
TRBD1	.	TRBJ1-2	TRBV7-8	CASSSRTGSHGYTF	TGTGCCAGCAGCAGTCGGACAGGGTCCCATGGCTACACCTTC
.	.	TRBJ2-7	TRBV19	CASSIRSEGRQHGEQYF	TGTGCCAGTAGTATCCGGTCGGAGGGAAGGCAGCACGGCGAGCAGTACTTC
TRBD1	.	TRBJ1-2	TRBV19	CASSMGTGYGYTF	TGTGCCAGTAGTATGGGGACAGGGTACGGCTACACCTTC
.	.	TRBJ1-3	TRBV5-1	CASSLGGSSTIYF	TGCGCCAGCAGCTTAGGAGGATCTTCCACCATATATTTT
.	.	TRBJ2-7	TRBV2	CASSEWYTTYEQYF	TGTGCCAGCAGTGAATGGTACACTACCTACGAGCAGTACTTC
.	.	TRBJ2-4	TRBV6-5	CASSYSRGAKNIQYF	TGTGCCAGCAGTTACTCGAGGGGGGCCAAAAACATTCAGTACTTC
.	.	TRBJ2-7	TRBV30	CAWSAVSYEQYF	TGTGCCTGGAGTGCAGTCTCCTACGAGCAGTACTTC
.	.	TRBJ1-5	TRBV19	CASRARTSNQPQHF	TGTGCCAGTAGGGCCCGGACATCTAATCAGCCCCAGCATTTT
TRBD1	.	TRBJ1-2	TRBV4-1	CASSQEPPQGRFYGYTF	TGCGCCAGCAGCCAAGAACCCCCACAGGGGCGTTTCTATGGCTACACCTTC
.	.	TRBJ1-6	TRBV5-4	CASSLGGSYNSPLHF	TGTGCCAGCAGCTTGGGCGGCTCCTATAATTCACCCCTCCACTTT
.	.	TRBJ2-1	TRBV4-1	CASSPSTLFDNEQFF	TGCGCCAGCAGCCCCTCGACTTTATTTGACAATGAGCAGTTCTTC
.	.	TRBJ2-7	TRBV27	CASSSHRASSYEQYF	TGTGCCAGCAGCTCCCACAGGGCCAGCTCCTACGAGCAGTACTTC